This entry concerns a single TCR beta chain. Only in-frame clones appear in the TCRdb table, and some are missing; sequencing was by immunoSEQ multiplex PCR. The sample includes 120,000 to 150,000 clones, approximately 90% of them seen just once. The source of the sample is a study of T cell responses to AZD1222 COVID-19 vaccine. Trimming cost V 1 base and J 8 bases, with 20 bases left between them. This CDR3 is built from 16 residues. CDR1 is SGHNT and CDR2 is YYREEE in the germline V gene (reference sequence). Sequenced material: peripheral blood, taken 28 days after the second AZD1222 dose. The sequence was collected from an adult who received the AZD1222 COVID-19 vaccine. V usage is TRBV5-4 and J usage is TRBJ2-3; D may be TRBD1 or TRBD2 (6 bases each). CDR3 loop: CASSLRVGSRGGTQYF. CDR3 nucleotides: TGTGCCAGCAGCTTGAGGGTTGGGTCCAGGGGAGGTACGCAGTATTTT. Full variable domain (outside the CDR3, taken from reference TRBV5-4 and TRBJ2-3): ETGVTQSPTHLIKTRGQQVTLRCSSQSGHNTVSWYQQALGQGPQFIFQYYREEENGRGNFPPRFSGLQFPNYSSELNVNALELDDSALYLCASSLRVGSRGGTQYFGPGTRLTVL.